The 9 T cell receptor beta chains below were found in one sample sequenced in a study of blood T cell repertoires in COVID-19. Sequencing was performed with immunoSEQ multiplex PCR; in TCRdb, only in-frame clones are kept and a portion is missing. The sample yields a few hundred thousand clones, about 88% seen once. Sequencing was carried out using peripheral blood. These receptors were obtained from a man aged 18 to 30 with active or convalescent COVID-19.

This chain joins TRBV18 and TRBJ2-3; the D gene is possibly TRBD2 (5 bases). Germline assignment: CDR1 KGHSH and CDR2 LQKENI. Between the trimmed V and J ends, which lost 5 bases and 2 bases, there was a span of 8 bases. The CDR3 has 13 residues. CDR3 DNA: TGTGCCAGCTCAGGCGGGCACACAGATACGCAGTATTTT. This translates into CASSGGHTDTQYF.

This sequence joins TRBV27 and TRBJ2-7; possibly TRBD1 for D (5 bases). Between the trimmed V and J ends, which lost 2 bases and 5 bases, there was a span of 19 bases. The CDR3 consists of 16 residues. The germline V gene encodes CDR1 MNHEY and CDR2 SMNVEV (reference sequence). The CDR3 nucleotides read TGTGCCAGCAGTTTACAATTAGAGGCAGGGCGGAACGAGCAGTACTTC. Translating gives CASSLQLEAGRNEQYF.

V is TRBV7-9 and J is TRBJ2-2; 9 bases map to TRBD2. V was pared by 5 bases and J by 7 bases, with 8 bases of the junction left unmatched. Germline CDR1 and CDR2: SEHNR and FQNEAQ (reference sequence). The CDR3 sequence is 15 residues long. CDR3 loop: CASSQGSSGIGELFF. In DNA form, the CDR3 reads TGTGCCAGCAGCCAGGGATCTAGCGGGATCGGGGAGCTGTTTTTT.

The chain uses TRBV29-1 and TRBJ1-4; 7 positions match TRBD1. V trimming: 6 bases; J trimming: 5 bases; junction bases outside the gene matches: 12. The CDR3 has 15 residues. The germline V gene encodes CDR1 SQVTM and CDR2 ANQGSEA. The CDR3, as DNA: TGCAGCGTACAAACCGGGACAGCACCGAATGAAAAACTGTTTTTT. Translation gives CSVQTGTAPNEKLFF.

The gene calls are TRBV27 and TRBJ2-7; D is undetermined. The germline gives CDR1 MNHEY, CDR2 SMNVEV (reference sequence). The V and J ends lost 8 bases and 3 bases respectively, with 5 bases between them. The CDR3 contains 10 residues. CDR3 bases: TGTGCCAGCGGCATCTACGAGCAGTACTTC. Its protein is CASGIYEQYF.

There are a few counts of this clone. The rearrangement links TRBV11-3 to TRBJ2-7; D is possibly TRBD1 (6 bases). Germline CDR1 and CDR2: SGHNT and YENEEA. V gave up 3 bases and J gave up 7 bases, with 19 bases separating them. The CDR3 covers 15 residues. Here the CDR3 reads CASSFFRGERMEQYF. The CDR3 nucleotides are TGTGCCAGCAGCTTTTTCAGGGGAGAGAGAATGGAGCAGTACTTC.

The CDR3 here is CASSTHRSQNIQYF. CDR3 in DNA: TGTGCCAGCAGCACACACAGATCTCAAAACATTCAGTACTTC. The V call is TRBV7-8, the J call TRBJ2-4; no firm D call. The CDR3 extends over 14 amino acids. Trimming shortened V by 5 bases and J by 5 bases, and 13 bases separated the two germline ends. The germline gives CDR1 SGHVS, CDR2 FQNEAQ.

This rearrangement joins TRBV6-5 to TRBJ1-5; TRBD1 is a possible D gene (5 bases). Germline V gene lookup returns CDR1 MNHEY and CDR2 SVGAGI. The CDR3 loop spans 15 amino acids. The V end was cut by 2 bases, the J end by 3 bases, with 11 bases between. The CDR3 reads CASSYMRGSNQPQHF. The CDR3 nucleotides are TGTGCCAGCAGTTACATGCGGGGCTCCAATCAGCCCCAGCATTTT.

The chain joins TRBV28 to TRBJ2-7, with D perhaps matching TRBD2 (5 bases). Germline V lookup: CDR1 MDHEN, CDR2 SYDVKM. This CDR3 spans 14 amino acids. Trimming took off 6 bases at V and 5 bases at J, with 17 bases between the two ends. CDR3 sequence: CASRRVYMAHEQYF. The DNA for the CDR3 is TGTGCCAGCAGGAGGGTGTACATGGCCCACGAGCAGTACTTC.